What follows describes a single T cell receptor beta chain. The data originate from a study of blood T cell repertoires in COVID-19. At the level of the study: Samples taken during acute and convalescent COVID-19 were collected in the United States, Italy and Spain.

Authors' analysis steps: Counts of nucleated cells, estimated from reference gene primer amplification, were obtained. The assay was immunoSEQ multiplex PCR, and TCRdb's table has in-frame clones only and misses some. V and J calls and clone size are as listed in that table; D and trimming were resolved from the DNA. The data contain over 100,000 clones, 87% of them singletons. The CDR3 extends over 16 amino acids. The ends were cut back, 0 bases at V and 4 bases at J, with 15 bases in the middle. Germline V gives CDR1 LGHNA, CDR2 YNFKEQ. The clonotype comes from a man over 45 with active COVID-19. The sample taken for sequencing was peripheral blood. The V and J genes are TRBV4-2 and TRBJ2-5; D is undetermined. This CDR3 reads CASSQDPLPSVETQYF. CDR3 bases: TGTGCCAGCAGCCAAGATCCACTCCCTTCGGTAGAGACCCAGTACTTC.